This TCR beta chain is drawn from a study of cytomegalovirus exposure and HLA in healthy donors (dated by TCRdb to about 2017). Regarding the study in general: According to an earlier analysis of 587 of the donors, 150 million to 200 million T cells yielded 90 million to 130 million unique TCR beta sequences and around 280 Gb of sequence data. Roughly 300 gigabases of sequencing data and around 90 million unique TCR sequences made up an early release that covered under 750 HLA-typed donors. Of the approximately 400 genotyped donors, approximately 82% fell in the genetic ancestry cluster associated with self-reported Caucasian donors. The study aimed to test whether signatures of past pathogen exposure could be identified by cataloging public T cell receptors. The study used immunosequencing to profile the T cell repertoires of several hundred subjects and linked those repertoires to cytomegalovirus serostatus. Along with the approximately 650-subject first cohort, a separate validation cohort of around 110 different subjects was used. To predict cytomegalovirus infection status, the study brought together high-throughput TCR immunosequencing, statistical association of individual TCRs with disease status, and machine learning. To study patterns of TCR occurrence, a later analysis re-analyzed previously published TCR beta repertoires from under 750 donors and added high-resolution HLA genotyping. Rather than drawing on any new phenotypic data, the later analysis identified candidate immune exposures from TCR beta sequences and the way those sequences occurred across donors. To decide whether each TCR beta V gene segment behaved as functional or pseudogenic, an earlier analysis of some 540 of the donors relied on high-throughput TCR beta sequencing. Donor age, sex, ethnicity and CMV serostatus were compiled together with the repertoire data. In a later genetic analysis, genome-wide SNP genotypes for about three fifths of the roughly 670 donors were used, and that subset was treated as a discovery cohort. All discovery cohort repertoires had been generated using a single sequencing platform. Both class I and class II loci were covered by HLA typing, at four-digit resolution. Typing coverage varied by locus: roughly 620-630 donors for A, B, C, DRB1 and DQB1; around 560 for DQA1; approximately 570 for DPA1; about 450 for DPB1. About five DR-DQ haplotypes were treated as single units for association and clustering because of strong linkage in the cohort. Among under 450 genotyped donors of the cohort, an average of approximately 230,000 unique TCR beta nucleotide sequences were sequenced per donor, roughly 20% of them non-productive. Study-level results and caveats: The study listed 164 TCR beta chains as associated with cytomegalovirus. While some public TCRs were present in many individuals, most TCR sequences turned up only very rarely across donors. According to the authors, the approach could potentially be generalized to other disease states and immunological phenotypes. In vitro tests confirmed that three of the cytomegalovirus-associated TCR beta chains recognize cytomegalovirus antigens. A later genetic analysis associated a missense DCLRE1C variant with V-gene and J-gene trimming of TCR beta chains, and an independent cohort replicated the association. In an earlier analysis of over 550 of the donors, most TCR beta V segments were observed in productive rearrangements about 87% or about 30% of the time, broadly matching IMGT annotations. Immune exposure information for the cohort was limited to CMV serostatus. A cluster of highly shared sequence variants was judged likely to represent a technical artifact of the sequencing pipeline. A later genetic analysis reported fewer N-insertions in productive TCRs among donors in an Asian-associated ancestry cluster than the approximately 700-donor mean. The 87-base-pair reads could not distinguish some IMGT-functional V segments, including TRBV6-2 and TRBV6-3, so those segments were excluded. In a later analysis, the rate of TCR association differed among HLA loci, with DRB1 alleles having the most associated TCRs and HLA-C alleles having the fewest. A later analysis associated about 17,000 TCR beta sequences with specific HLA alleles at a false discovery rate of 0.05. When HLA alleles, especially DR and DQ, strongly co-occurred, attributing TCR associations to individual alleles was difficult. Linkage disequilibrium might explain the correlated functional status among segregating V segments, but an unknown experimental factor could not be excluded. In this cohort, only TCR beta chains were sequenced, and detectable features were limited by the absence of alpha or paired-chain data. HLA typing was unavailable for some donors at each locus, so association tests used only the typed subset. Most CMV-associated TCR beta chains appeared to be HLA-restricted in a later analysis, and the HLA associations seemed to be driven largely by CMV exposure. Roughly uniform sequencing depth across donors was assumed in presence/absence analyses, although this assumption may not hold. In both the original and validation cohorts, the classifier was reported to diagnose cytomegalovirus status with high specificity and sensitivity. A later analysis reported that several top co-occurrence clusters appeared linked to parvovirus B19, influenza, CMV and Epstein-Barr virus. Because counts were too low, fewer than 20 rarely observed V segments, including chromosome 9 orphons, were excluded from the earlier analysis of 587 of the donors. A further reported finding was that TCR beta sequences accurately predicted the HLA-A and HLA-B alleles for most subjects in the first cohort. A later analysis found that HLA-associated TCR beta chains were more clonally expanded and had lower generation probabilities than equally common non-associated chains.

In total, roughly 670 healthy bone marrow donors made up the cohort. Cohort members were all nominally healthy when sampled, although unrecorded immune exposures were likely present. The donor was CMV seronegative and was included in the group of several hundred seronegative cohort members. A peripheral blood sample was collected from each donor, and TCR beta sequencing was performed on peripheral blood mononuclear cells. Genomic DNA extraction from the blood cell samples was performed with the Qiagen DNeasy Blood Extraction Kit. As for this clone: The antigen it binds to is not known. No base quality values were provided; no much bigger clone lies one nucleotide off.

From V the trimming removes 4 bases and from J it removes 3 bases, while the gene matches leave 8 bases of the junction unaccounted for. The CDR3 numbers 15 residues from cysteine through phenylalanine. This entry keeps only the CDR3 DNA: 45 bases, framed from base 1. CDR1 and CDR2 are drawn from the germline V gene (reference sequence): LNHDA, SQIVND. Library creation used the immunoSEQ multiplex PCR assay. A mixture of 60 forward primers for TCR Vbeta segments and 13 reverse primers for TCR Jbeta segments was used in the multiplex PCR. A multiplex PCR assay on genomic DNA amplified the CDR3 region of rearranged TCR beta genes. On the Illumina HiSeq System, the amplified TCR beta libraries were sequenced as 87-base-pair reads. The paper's processing steps were these. A later analysis tallied roughly 80 million unique TCR beta chains across the 666 repertoires, and some 10 million of those chains were shared by two or more donors. Raw reads were error-corrected and collapsed into unique sequences with a nearest-neighbor algorithm that merged closely related sequences to remove PCR and sequencing errors. Alignment of CDR3 sequences to IMGT reference sequences was used to assign V, D and J gene segments. For a sequence to be retained, a match of at least six nucleotides to both a V gene segment and a J gene segment was required. Rearrangements were called productive when the CDR3 lacked stop codons and stayed in frame with V and J; all others were non-productive. CDR3 was defined by IMGT convention, running from the second conserved V-encoded cysteine to the conserved J-encoded phenylalanine. The earlier analysis of some 580 of the donors excluded any sequence lacking an unambiguous match to a single V gene segment. An earlier analysis of some 610 of the donors called V segments functional above 56.7% productive rearrangements and segregating when the between-donor standard deviation exceeded 5%. A statistical classification framework was built to diagnose cytomegalovirus status from the catalog of TCR beta chain sequences. A later analysis assigned V and J genes by comparing TCR nucleotide sequences with IMGT/GENE-DB human TR gene sequences. Using the TCRdist pipeline, a later analysis assigned CDR3 sequences along with most-parsimonious VDJ recombination scenarios. In a later analysis, each TCR beta chain was defined by its CDR3 amino acid sequence together with its V-gene family, and reads without a unique V-gene family were excluded. As a way to deal with suspected cross-contamination and a sequencing artifact, a later analysis dropped hundreds of nucleotide sequences that were highly shared and had low generation probability. In a later analysis, a clonal expansion index was calculated for each public chain from normalized within-repertoire ranks of inferred template counts. In a later analysis, generation probabilities were computed with a VDJ recombination model fitted to out-of-frame rearrangements, and the resulting probabilities were checked against IGoR. In a later analysis, hypergeometric tests were used to score TCR-TCR, TCR-HLA and TCR-CMV co-occurrence, with a repertoire-size bias correction applied to TCR pairs. To estimate false discovery rates, a later analysis permuted the HLA or CMV assignments 20 times. In a later analysis, co-occurring TCRs were grouped using DBSCAN, and TCRdist sequence similarity was added for clustering within HLA-allele-positive subsets. Repertoires with fewer than 30,000 or more than 120,000 public chains, plus five repertoires with anomalous nucleotide sharing, were excluded from co-occurrence clustering. Not all clones reach the TCRdb copy of this immuneACCESS table, which keeps in-frame sequences only. Checked studies attribute under half of the gap to unresolved V genes and leave the rest unexplained. V, J and clone size derive from that table, while D and trimming were established from the DNA sequence. This sample lists tens of thousands of clones; over 70% were detected once. The top ten hold roughly 1.5% of the sample.

Sequenced sample: PBMCs. This receptor was obtained from a man aged 40-49 years in good health and CMV-seronegative. The chain couples TRBV19 to TRBJ2-7, and TRBD1 aligns with 8 junction nucleotides. The DNA reads as follows: TGTGCCAGTAGTAGAAAGAAAGGGACAGGCTACGAGCAGTACTTC. Its protein product is CASSRKKGTGYEQYF.